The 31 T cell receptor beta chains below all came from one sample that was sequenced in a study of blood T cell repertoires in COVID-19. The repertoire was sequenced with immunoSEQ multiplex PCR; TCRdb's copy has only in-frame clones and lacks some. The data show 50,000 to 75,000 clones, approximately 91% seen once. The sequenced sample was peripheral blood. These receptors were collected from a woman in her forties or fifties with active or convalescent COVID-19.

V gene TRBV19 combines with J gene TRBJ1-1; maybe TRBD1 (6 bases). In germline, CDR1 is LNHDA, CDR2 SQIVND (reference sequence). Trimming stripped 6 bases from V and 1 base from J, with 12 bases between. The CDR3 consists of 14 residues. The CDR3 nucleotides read TGTGCCAGTAGCGACAGGAGCTGGAACACTGAAGCTTTCTTT. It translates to CASSDRSWNTEAFF.

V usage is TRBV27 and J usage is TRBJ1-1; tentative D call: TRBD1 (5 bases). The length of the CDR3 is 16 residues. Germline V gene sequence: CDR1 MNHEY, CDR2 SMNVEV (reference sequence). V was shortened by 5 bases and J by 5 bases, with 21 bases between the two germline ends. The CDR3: CASSPEWGGRTTEAFF. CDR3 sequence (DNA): TGTGCCAGCAGTCCCGAGTGGGGGGGGAGAACGACTGAAGCTTTCTTT.

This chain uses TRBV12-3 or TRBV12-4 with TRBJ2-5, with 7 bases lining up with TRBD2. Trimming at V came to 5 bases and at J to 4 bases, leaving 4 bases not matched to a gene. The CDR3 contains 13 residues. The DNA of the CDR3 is TGTGCCAGCAGTCCCTTAGCGGGAGAGACCCAGTACTTC. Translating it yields CASSPLAGETQYF.

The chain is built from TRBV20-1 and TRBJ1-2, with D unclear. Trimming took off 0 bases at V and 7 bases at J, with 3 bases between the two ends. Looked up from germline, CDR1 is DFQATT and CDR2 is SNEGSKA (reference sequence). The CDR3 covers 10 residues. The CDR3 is CSARDSGYTF. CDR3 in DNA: TGCAGTGCTAGAGATAGTGGCTACACCTTC.

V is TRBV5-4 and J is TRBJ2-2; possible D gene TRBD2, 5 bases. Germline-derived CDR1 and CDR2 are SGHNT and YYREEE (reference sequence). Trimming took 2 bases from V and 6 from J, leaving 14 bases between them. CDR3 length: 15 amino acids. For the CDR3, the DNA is TGTGCCAGCAGCTTCGGTGGCGGGTTGGCCGGGGAGCTGTTTTTT. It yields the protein CASSFGGGLAGELFF.

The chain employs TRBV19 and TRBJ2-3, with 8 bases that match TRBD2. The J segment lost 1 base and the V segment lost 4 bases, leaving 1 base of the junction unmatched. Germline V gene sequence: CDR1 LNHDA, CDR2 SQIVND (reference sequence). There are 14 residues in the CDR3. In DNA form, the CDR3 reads TGTGCCAGTAGTACGGGAGGGGGCACAGATACGCAGTATTTT. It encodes CASSTGGGTDTQYF.

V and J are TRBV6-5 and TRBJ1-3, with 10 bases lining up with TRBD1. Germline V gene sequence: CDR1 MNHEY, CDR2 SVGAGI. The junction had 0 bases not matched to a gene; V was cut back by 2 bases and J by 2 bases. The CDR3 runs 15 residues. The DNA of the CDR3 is TGTGCCAGCAGTTACGGGACAGGGGCTGGAAACACCATATATTTT. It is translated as CASSYGTGAGNTIYF.

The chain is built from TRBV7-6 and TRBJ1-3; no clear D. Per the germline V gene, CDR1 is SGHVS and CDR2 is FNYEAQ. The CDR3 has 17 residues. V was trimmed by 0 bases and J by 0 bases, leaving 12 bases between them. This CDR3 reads CASSLASGRLSGNTIYF. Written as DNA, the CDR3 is TGTGCCAGCAGCTTAGCGTCTGGGAGACTCTCTGGAAACACCATATATTTT.

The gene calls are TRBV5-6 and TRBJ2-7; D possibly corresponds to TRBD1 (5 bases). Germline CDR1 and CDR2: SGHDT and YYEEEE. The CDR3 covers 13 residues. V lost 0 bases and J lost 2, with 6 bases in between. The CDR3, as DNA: TGTGCCAGCAGCTTGGAGGGGACCTACGAGCAGTACTTC. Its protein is CASSLEGTYEQYF.

The CDR3 spells CASSSTGAFYGYTF. CDR3 DNA sequence: TGTGCCAGCTCATCCACAGGGGCATTTTATGGCTACACCTTC. V is TRBV18 and J is TRBJ1-2, with 7 bases that match TRBD1. J lost 5 bases, V lost 5 bases, and 8 bases had no gene match. CDR3 length equals 14 residues. Germline CDR1 KGHSH, CDR2 LQKENI. Using reference TRBV18 and TRBJ1-2 for the parts outside the CDR3, the full variable domain is NAGVMQNPRHLVRRRGQEARLRCSPMKGHSHVYWYRQLPEEGLKFMVYLQKENIIDESGMPKERFSAEFPKEGPSILRIQQVVRGDSAAYFCASSSTGAFYGYTFGSGTRLTVV.

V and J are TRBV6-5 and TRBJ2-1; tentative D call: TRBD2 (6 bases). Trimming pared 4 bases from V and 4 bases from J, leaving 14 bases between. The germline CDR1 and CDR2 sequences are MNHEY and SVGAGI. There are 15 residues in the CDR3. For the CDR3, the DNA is TGTGCCAGCAGTTCCCGTGGGAGGTTGTACAATGAGCAGTTCTTC. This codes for CASSSRGRLYNEQFF.

CDR3 region: CASSEQGTGNEKLFF. As DNA, the CDR3 is TGTGCCAGCAGTGAACAGGGGACTGGTAATGAAAAACTGTTTTTT. The genes are TRBV27 and TRBJ1-4; 7 positions match TRBD1. The CDR3 runs to 15 residues. Looked up from germline, CDR1 is MNHEY and CDR2 is SMNVEV (reference sequence). The V gene end was trimmed by 5 bases and the J gene end by 4 bases; junction bases not matched to a gene: 7.

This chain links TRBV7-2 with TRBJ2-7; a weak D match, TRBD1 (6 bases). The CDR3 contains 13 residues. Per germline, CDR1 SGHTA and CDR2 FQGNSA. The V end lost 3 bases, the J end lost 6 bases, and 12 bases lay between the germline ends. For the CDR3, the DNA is TGTGCCAGCAGCTTTTCACAGGGCCGCGAGCAGTACTTC. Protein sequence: CASSFSQGREQYF. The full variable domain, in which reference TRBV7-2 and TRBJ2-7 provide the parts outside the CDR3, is GAGVSQSPSNKVTEKGKDVELRCDPISGHTALYWYRQSLGQGLEFLIYFQGNSAPDKSGLPSDRFSAERTGGSVSTLTIQRTQQEDSAVYLCASSFSQGREQYFGPGTRLTVT.

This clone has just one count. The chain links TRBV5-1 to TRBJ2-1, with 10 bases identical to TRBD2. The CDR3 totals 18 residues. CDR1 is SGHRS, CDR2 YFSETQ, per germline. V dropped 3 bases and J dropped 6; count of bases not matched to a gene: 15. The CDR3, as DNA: TGCGCCAGCAGCTGGAAGAGTTCTAGCGGGAGTGTCCGCAATGAGCAGTTCTTC. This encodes CASSWKSSSGSVRNEQFF.

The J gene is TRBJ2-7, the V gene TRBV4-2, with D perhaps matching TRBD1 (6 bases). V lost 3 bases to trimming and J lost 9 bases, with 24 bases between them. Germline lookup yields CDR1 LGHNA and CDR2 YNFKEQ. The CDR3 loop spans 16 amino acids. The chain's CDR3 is CASSQGRGRDKNGQYF. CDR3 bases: TGTGCCAGCAGCCAGGGAAGGGGAAGGGACAAAAACGGGCAGTACTTC.

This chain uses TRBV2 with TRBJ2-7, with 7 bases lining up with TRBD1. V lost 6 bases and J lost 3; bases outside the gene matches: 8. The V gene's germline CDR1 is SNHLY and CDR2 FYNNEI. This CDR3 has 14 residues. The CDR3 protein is CASRGVGGYYEQYF. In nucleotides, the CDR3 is TGTGCCAGCAGAGGGGTAGGGGGCTACTACGAGCAGTACTTC.

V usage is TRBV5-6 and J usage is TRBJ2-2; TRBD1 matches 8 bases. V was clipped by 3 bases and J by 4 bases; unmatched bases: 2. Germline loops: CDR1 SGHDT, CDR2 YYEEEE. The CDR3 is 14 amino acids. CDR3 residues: CASSWDRITGELFF. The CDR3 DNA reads TGTGCCAGCAGCTGGGACAGGATCACCGGGGAGCTGTTTTTT.

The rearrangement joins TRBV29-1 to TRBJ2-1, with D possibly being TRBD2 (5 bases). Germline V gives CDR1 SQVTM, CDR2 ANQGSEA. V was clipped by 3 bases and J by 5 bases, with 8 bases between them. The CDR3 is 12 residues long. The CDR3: CSVDEGNNEQFF. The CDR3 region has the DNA TGCAGCGTTGACGAGGGAAACAATGAGCAGTTCTTC.

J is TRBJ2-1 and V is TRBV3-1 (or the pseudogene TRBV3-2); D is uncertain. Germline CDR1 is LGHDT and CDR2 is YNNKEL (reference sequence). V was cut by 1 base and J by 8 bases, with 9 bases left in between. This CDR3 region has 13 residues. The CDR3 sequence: CASSQGLRDEQFF. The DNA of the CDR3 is TGTGCCAGCAGCCAAGGTCTTCGGGATGAGCAGTTCTTC.

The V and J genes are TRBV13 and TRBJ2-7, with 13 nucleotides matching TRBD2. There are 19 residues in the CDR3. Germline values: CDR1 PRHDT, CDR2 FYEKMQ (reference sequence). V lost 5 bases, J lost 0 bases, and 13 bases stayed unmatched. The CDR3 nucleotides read TGTGCCAGCAGCGCCACCGGGACTAGCGGGAATGCGGGCTCCTACGAGCAGTACTTC. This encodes CASSATGTSGNAGSYEQYF.

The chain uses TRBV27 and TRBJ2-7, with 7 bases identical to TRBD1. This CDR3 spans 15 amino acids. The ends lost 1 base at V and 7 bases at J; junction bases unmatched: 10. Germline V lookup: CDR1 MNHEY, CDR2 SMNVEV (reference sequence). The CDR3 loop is CASSLYPRGRGEQYF. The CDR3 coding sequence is TGTGCCAGCAGTTTATATCCTAGGGGGCGCGGGGAGCAGTACTTC.

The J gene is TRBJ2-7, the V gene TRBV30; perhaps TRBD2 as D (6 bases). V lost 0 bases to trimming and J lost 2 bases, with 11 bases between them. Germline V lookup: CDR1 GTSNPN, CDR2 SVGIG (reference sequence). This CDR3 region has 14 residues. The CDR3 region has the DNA TGTGCCTGGAGTGTAGGCGGGGCGGCCTACGAGCAGTACTTC. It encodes CAWSVGGAAYEQYF.

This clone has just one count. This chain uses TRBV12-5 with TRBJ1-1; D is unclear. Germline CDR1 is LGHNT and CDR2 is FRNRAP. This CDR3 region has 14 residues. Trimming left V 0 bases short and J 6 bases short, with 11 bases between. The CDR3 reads CASGLVPSQAEAFF. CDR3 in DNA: TGTGCTAGTGGTTTGGTCCCCAGCCAGGCTGAAGCTTTCTTT.

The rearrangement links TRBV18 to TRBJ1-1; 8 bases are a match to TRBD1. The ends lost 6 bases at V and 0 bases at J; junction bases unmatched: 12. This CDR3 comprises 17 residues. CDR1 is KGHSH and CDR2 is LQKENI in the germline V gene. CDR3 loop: CASSHQDPGGLNTEAFF. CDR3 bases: TGTGCCAGCTCTCACCAGGATCCAGGGGGCTTGAACACTGAAGCTTTCTTT.

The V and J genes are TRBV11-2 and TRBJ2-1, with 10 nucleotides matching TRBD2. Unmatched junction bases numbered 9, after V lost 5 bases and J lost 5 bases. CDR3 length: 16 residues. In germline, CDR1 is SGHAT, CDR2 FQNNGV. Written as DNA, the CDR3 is TGTGCCAGCAGCGCTTACGGGACTAGCGCAGACAATGAGCAGTTCTTC. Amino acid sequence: CASSAYGTSADNEQFF.

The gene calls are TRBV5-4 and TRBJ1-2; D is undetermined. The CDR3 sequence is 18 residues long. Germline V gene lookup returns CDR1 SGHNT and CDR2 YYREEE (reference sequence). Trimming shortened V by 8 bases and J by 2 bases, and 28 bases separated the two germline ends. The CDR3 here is CASYYSLLGVDTNYGYTF. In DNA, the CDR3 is TGTGCCAGTTATTATTCTCTGCTCGGGGTGGATACCAACTATGGCTACACCTTC.

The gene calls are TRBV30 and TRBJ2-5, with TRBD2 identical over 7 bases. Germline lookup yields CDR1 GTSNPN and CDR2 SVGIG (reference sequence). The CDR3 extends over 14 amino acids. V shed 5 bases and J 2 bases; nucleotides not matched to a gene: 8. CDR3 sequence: CAWDKRERQETQYF. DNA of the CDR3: TGTGCCTGGGACAAGCGGGAAAGGCAAGAGACCCAGTACTTC.

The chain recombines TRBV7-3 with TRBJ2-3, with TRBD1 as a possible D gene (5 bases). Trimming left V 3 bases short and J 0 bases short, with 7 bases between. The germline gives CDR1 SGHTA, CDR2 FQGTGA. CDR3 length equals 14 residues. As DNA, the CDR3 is TGTGCCAGCAGCTTTACAGGCAGCACAGATACGCAGTATTTT. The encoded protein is CASSFTGSTDTQYF. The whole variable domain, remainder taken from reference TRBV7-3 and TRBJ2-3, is GAGVSQTPSNKVTEKGKYVELRCDPISGHTALYWYRQSLGQGPEFLIYFQGTGAADDSGLPNDRFFAVRPEGSVSTLKIQRTERGDSAVYLCASSFTGSTDTQYFGPGTRLTVL.

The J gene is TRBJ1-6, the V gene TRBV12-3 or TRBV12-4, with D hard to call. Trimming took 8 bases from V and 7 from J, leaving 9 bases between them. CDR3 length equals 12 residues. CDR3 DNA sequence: TGTGCCAGCCGGCTCGGGAATTCACCCCTCCACTTT. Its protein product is CASRLGNSPLHF.

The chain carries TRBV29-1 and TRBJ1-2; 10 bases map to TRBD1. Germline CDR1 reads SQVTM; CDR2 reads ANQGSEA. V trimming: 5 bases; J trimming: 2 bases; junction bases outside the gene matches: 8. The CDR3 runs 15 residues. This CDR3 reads CSVNPGTGANYGYTF. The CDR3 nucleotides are TGCAGCGTTAACCCCGGGACAGGGGCCAACTATGGCTACACCTTC.

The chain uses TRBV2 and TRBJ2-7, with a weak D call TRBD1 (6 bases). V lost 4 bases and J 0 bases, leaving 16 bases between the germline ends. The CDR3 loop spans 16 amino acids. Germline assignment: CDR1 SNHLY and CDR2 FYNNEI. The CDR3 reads CASSVSGTLSSYEQYF. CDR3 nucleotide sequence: TGTGCCAGCAGTGTTTCCGGGACACTCTCCTCCTACGAGCAGTACTTC.